The 11 T cell receptor beta chains below were found in one sample sequenced in a study of T cells in Graves' hyperthyroidism and ophthalmopathy. RNA transcripts were the template for amplifying TCR beta CDR3 regions. When the TCR CDR3 underwent first-round RT-PCR, the HTBI primer set was used. TCRdb analysed the multiplex PCR reads with MiXCR anew, one entry per CDR3 protein. The sample consists of about 560,000 distinct CDR3 sequences, around 15% of them appearing once. The specimen was blood. These receptor sequences come from a woman younger than 30 with Graves' hyperthyroidism.

This clonotype was recorded many times. The chain is built from TRBV2 and TRBJ1-4; 7 positions match TRBD1. Germline V gene sequence: CDR1 SNHLY, CDR2 FYNNEI. CDR3 length equals 14 residues. Losses at the gene ends were 2 bases for V and 7 bases for J; bases not matched to a gene: 4. Here the CDR3 reads CASSEQGVGEKLFF. CDR3 nucleotides: TGTGCCAGCAGTGAACAGGGGGTTGGTGAAAAACTGTTTTTT.

This clonotype was observed a handful of times. This chain links TRBV2 with TRBJ2-5; 12 bases agree with TRBD2. The CDR3 length is 16 residues. The germline gives CDR1 SNHLY, CDR2 FYNNEI. Unmatched junction bases numbered 10, after V lost 6 bases and J lost 5 bases. The CDR3 DNA reads TGTGCCAGCAGCCCTAGCGGGAGGGCCCGCGGGGAGACCCAGTACTTC. This encodes CASSPSGRARGETQYF.

The chain uses TRBV14 and TRBJ1-5; the D is unclear. Trimming cost V 1 base and J 6 bases, with 22 bases left between them. Germline values: CDR1 SGHDN, CDR2 FVKESK. This CDR3 comprises 18 residues. The CDR3 spells CASSQVPIKLRWGQPQHF. CDR3 sequence (DNA): TGTGCCAGCAGCCAAGTCCCGATTAAACTAAGATGGGGTCAGCCCCAGCATTTT.

This clonotype was recorded many times. The rearrangement links TRBV12-3 or TRBV12-4 to TRBJ1-5; a weak D match, TRBD1 (5 bases). V shed 5 bases and J shed 0 bases, with 23 bases lying between them. The CDR3 spans 19 residues. CDR3 nucleotide sequence: TGTGCCAGCAGTCCGGGGGACGGGCCGTTCCGAGATAGCAATCAGCCCCAGCATTTT. Its translation: CASSPGDGPFRDSNQPQHF.

J is TRBJ2-7 and V is TRBV7-2, with D possibly called TRBD1 or TRBD2 (5 bases each). Looked up from germline, CDR1 is SGHTA and CDR2 is FQGNSA. This CDR3 is built from 15 residues. V lost 5 bases and J 1 base, leaving 15 bases between the germline ends. The CDR3 DNA reads as TGTGCCAGCAGCCGTCCTGTTGGGGGTTCCTACGAGCAGTACTTC. It yields the protein CASSRPVGGSYEQYF.

The rearrangement joins TRBV5-1 to TRBJ1-1; the match to TRBD1 covers 10 bases. This CDR3 comprises 18 residues. Germline V gives CDR1 SGHRS, CDR2 YFSETQ. V gave up 1 base and J gave up 6 bases; unmatched junction bases: 15. The CDR3 is CASSLQPGQGGVNSEAFF. CDR3 sequence (DNA): TGCGCCAGCAGCTTGCAACCCGGACAGGGGGGAGTTAATTCTGAAGCTTTCTTT.

The chain has TRBV4-2 and TRBJ1-2; D gene ambiguous. Trimming took off 2 bases at V and 3 bases at J, with 13 bases between the two ends. CDR1 is LGHNA and CDR2 is YNFKEQ in the germline V gene. CDR3 length: 15 residues. CDR3 sequence reads: CASSQPTRADYGYTF. The DNA of the CDR3 is TGTGCCAGCAGCCAACCCACCCGGGCGGACTATGGCTACACCTTC.

There are a few counts of this clonotype. This chain connects TRBV6-2 or TRBV6-3 to TRBJ1-5, with D hard to call. Germline-derived CDR1 and CDR2 are MNHEY and SVGEGT. V was shortened by 5 bases and J by 6 bases, with 8 bases between the two germline ends. The CDR3 spans 12 residues. DNA of the CDR3: TGTGCCAGCAGTAGCCCGGGTCAGCCCCAGCATTTT. This codes for CASSSPGQPQHF.

On this clonotype: A much larger clone lies a single base off, so this may be a read error. The rearrangement joins TRBV7-2 to TRBJ2-1; maybe TRBD1 (6 bases). Trimming removed 6 bases at V and 1 base at J, with 28 bases between. The length of the CDR3 is 20 residues. The germline V gene has CDR1 SGHTA and CDR2 FQGNSA. The DNA for the CDR3 is TGTGCCAGCAGTTCTCTCCTGAGGGCACAGGGCGAAGAATCCTACAATGAGCAGTTCTTC. Its protein is CASSSLLRAQGEESYNEQFF.

This clonotype came up many times. The chain uses TRBV27 and TRBJ2-4, with TRBD1 matching over 8 bases. In germline, CDR1 is MNHEY, CDR2 SMNVEV (reference sequence). The CDR3 has 17 amino acids. V shed 5 bases and J 3 bases; nucleotides not matched to a gene: 12. The CDR3: CASSLYGQGIFKNIQYF. Written as DNA, the CDR3 is TGTGCCAGCAGTCTCTATGGACAGGGAATATTCAAAAACATTCAGTACTTC.

Regarding this clonotype: A read error may explain this, as a much larger clone is one base away. CDR3 protein: CSARESGDTETQYF. In nucleotides, the CDR3 is TGCAGTGCTAGAGAAAGCGGGGACACCGAGACCCAGTACTTC. This rearrangement joins TRBV20-1 to TRBJ2-5; tentatively, D is TRBD2 (7 bases). The CDR3 has 14 amino acids. Trimming took 0 bases from V and 5 from J, leaving 13 bases between them. Germline lookup yields CDR1 DFQATT and CDR2 SNEGSKA (reference sequence).